This T cell receptor (beta chain) was identified in a study of blood T cell repertoires in COVID-19. The V end lost 2 bases, the J end lost 5 bases, and 13 bases lay between the germline ends. From germline, CDR1 is KGHSH and CDR2 LQKENI. The CDR3 contains 15 residues. In the original analysis: Using reference gene primer amplification, nucleated cell counts were estimated. Only in-frame clones appear in the TCRdb table, and some are missing; sequencing was by immunoSEQ multiplex PCR. That table furnishes V, J and clone size, whereas the DNA furnished D and trimming. The repertoire holds about 250,000 clones, with 89% as singletons.

The rearrangement joins TRBV18 to TRBJ1-5; D is perhaps TRBD1 (5 bases). This receptor was obtained from a woman in her forties who had recovered from COVID-19. The sample was peripheral blood. This CDR3 reads CASSPSTGLDQPQHF. CDR3 sequence (DNA): TGTGCCAGCTCACCATCCACAGGTTTGGATCAGCCCCAGCATTTT.